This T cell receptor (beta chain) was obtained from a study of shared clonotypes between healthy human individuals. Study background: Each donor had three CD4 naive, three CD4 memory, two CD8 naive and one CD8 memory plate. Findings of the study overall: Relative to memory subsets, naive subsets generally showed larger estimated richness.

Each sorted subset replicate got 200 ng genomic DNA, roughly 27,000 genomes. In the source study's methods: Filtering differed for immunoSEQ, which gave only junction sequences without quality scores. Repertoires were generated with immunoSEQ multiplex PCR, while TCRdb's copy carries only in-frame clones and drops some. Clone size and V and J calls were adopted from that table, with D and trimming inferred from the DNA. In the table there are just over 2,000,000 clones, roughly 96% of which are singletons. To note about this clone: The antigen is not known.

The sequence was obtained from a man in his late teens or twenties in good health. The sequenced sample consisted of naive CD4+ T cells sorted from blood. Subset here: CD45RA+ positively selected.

This CDR3 is CASSYKTGTYNSPLHF. Here the CDR3 DNA reads TGTGCCAGCAGCTACAAGACAGGGACTTATAATTCACCCCTCCACTTT. The chain couples TRBV6-5 to TRBJ1-6; 7 bases line up with TRBD1. Germline V gene sequence: CDR1 MNHEY, CDR2 SVGAGI. J was trimmed by 4 bases and V by 6 bases; bases with no gene match: 9. This CDR3 has 16 amino acids.